This T cell receptor (beta chain) emerged from a study of T cells after yellow fever vaccination. Per germline, CDR1 SGHTA and CDR2 FQGTGA. J lost 4 bases, V lost 5 bases, and 11 bases had no gene match. The CDR3 is 16 residues long. Findings and limits, study-wide: Clonotype sharing between CD4 and CD8 compartments was small. In FACS-sorted repertoires, abundant clonotypes from the bulk population could appear as contaminants.

TCRdb redid the calling of the 5' RACE reads with MiXCR, one entry per CDR3 protein. The sample yields a few hundred thousand distinct CDR3 sequences, 7% to 9% seen once. This clonotype came up a few times. Its antigen is undetermined. The specimen comprised PBMCs, sampled about 41 days after the first yellow fever vaccination. The receptor was derived from a man between 18 and 29 years old who received the YFV17D yellow fever vaccine. This sequence joins TRBV7-3 and TRBJ2-1, with 7 bases identical to TRBD1. CDR3 protein: CASSPNPGQHYNEQFF. Here the CDR3 DNA reads TGTGCCAGCAGCCCAAATCCGGGACAGCATTACAATGAGCAGTTCTTC.